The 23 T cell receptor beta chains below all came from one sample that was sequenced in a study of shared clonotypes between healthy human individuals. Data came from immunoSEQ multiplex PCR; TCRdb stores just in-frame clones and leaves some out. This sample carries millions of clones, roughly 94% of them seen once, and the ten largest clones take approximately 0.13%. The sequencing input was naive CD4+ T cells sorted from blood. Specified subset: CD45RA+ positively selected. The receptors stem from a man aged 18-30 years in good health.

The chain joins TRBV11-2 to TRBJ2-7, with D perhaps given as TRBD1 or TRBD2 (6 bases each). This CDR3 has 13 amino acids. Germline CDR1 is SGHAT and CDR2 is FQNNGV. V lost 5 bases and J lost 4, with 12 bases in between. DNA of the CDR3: TGTGCCAGCAGCGACCAGGGGAGGTACGAGCAGTACTTC. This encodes CASSDQGRYEQYF.

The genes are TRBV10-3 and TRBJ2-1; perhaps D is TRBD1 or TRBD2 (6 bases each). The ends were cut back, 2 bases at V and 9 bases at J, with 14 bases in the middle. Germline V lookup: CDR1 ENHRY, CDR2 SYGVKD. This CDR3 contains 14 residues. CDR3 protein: CAISERGEGGEQFF. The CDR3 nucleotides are TGTGCCATCAGTGAGAGGGGGGAAGGTGGTGAGCAGTTCTTC.

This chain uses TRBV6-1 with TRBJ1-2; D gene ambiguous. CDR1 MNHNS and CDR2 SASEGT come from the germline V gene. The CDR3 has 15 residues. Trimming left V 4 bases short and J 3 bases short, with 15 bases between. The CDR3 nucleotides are TGTGCCAGCAGTGGACGACGGACTGGGGACTATGGCTACACCTTC. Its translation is CASSGRRTGDYGYTF.

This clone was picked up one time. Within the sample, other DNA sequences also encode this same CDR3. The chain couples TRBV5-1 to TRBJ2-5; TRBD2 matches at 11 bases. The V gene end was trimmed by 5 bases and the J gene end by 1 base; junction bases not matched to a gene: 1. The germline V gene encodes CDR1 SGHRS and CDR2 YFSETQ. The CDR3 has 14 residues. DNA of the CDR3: TGCGCCAGCAGGCTAGCGGGAGGCCAAGAGACCCAGTACTTC. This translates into CASRLAGGQETQYF.

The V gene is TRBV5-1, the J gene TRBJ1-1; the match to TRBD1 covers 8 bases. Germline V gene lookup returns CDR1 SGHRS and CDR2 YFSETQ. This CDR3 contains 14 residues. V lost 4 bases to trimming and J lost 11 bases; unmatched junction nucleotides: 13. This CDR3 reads CASSIGQGGSEAFF. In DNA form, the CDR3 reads TGCGCCAGCAGCATCGGACAGGGCGGGAGTGAGGCTTTCTTT.

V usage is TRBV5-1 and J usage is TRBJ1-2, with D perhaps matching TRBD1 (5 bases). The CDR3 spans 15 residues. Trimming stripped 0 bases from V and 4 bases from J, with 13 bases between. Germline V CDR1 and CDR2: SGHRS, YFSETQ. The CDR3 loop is CASSLAAGDTYGYTF. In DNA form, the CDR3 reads TGCGCCAGCAGCTTGGCCGCGGGGGATACCTATGGCTACACCTTC.

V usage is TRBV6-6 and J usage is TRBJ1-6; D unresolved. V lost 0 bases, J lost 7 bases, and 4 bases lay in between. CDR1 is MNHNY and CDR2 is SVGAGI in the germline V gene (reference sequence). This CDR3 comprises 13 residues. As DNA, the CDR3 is TGTGCCAGCAGTTACTCGGAGAATTCACCCCTCCACTTT. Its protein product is CASSYSENSPLHF.

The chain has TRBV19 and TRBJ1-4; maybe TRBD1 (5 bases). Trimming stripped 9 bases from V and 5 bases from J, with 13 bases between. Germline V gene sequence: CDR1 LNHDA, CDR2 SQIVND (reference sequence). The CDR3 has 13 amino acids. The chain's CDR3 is CASAEQGNEKLFF. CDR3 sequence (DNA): TGTGCCAGCGCCGAGCAGGGAAATGAAAAACTGTTTTTT.

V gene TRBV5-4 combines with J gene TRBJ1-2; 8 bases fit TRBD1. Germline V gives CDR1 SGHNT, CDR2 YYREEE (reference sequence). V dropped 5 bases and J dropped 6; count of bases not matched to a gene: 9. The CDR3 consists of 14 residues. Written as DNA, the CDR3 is TGTGCCAGCAGATTTCCGGACAGGGAGGATGGCTACACCTTC. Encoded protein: CASRFPDREDGYTF.

This CDR3 is CASSQPGLGSDTQYF. The CDR3 nucleotides are TGCGCCAGCAGCCAACCGGGACTGGGATCAGATACGCAGTATTTT. The genes are TRBV4-1 and TRBJ2-3, with D maybe TRBD2 (6 bases). V was pared by 2 bases and J by 4 bases, with 13 bases between. The germline CDR1 and CDR2 sequences are MGHRA and YSYEKL. The CDR3 has 15 residues.

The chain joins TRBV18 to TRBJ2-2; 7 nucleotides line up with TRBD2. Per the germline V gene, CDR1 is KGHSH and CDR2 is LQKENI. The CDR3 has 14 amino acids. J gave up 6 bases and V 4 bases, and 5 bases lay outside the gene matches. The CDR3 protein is CASSLTSFAGELFF. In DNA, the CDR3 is TGTGCCAGCTCACTGACTAGCTTCGCCGGGGAGCTGTTTTTT.

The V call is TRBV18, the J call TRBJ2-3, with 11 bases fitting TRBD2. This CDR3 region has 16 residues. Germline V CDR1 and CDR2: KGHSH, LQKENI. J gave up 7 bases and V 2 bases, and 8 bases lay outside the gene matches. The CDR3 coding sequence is TGTGCCAGCTCACCAATGCTAGCGGGGGGTGAAAATACGCAGTATTTT. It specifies CASSPMLAGGENTQYF.

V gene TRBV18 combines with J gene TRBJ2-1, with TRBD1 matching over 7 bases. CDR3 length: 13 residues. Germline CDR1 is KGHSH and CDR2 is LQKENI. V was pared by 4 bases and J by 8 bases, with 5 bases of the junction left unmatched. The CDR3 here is CASSLDRVHEQFF. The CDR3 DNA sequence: TGTGCCAGCTCACTCGACAGGGTCCATGAGCAGTTCTTC.

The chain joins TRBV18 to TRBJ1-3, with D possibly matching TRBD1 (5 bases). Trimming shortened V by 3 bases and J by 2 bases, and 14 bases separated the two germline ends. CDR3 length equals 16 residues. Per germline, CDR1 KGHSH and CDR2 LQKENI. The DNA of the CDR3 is TGTGCCAGCTCACCCCCCGCAGGGCGCGCTGGAAACACCATATATTTT. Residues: CASSPPAGRAGNTIYF.

CDR3 loop: CASSGKDTGELFF. The CDR3 DNA reads TGCGCCAGCTCCGGGAAGGACACCGGGGAGCTGTTTTTT. This chain joins TRBV5-1 and TRBJ2-2; possibly TRBD2 for D (5 bases). Germline loops: CDR1 SGHRS, CDR2 YFSETQ. The V gene lost 7 bases and the J gene lost 3 bases, with 10 bases spanning the gap. The CDR3 covers 13 residues.

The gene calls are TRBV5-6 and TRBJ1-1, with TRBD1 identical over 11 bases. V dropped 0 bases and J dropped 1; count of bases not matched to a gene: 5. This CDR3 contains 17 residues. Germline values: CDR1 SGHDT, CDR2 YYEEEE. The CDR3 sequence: CASSLERDRGKNTEAFF. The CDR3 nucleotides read TGTGCCAGCAGCTTGGAACGGGACAGGGGGAAGAACACTGAAGCTTTCTTT.

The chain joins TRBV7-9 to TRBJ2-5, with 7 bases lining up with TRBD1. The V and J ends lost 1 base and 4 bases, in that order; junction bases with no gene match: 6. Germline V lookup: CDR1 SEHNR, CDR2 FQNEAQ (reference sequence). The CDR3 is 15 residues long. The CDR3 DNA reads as TGTGCCAGCAGCTTAGAGACCGGGACAGCAGAGACCCAGTACTTC. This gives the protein CASSLETGTAETQYF.

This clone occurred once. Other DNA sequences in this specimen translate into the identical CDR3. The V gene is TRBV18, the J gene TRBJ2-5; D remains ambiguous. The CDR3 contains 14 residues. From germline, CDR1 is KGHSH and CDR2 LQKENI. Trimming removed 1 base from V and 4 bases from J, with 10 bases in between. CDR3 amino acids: CASSPQGSLETQYF. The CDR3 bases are TGTGCCAGCTCACCACAGGGCAGTTTAGAGACCCAGTACTTC.

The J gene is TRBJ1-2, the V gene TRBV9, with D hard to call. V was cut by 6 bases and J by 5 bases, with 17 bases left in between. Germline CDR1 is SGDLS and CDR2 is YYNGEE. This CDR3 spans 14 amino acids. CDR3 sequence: CASNPRGGGYGYTF. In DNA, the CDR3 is TGTGCCAGCAACCCCCGCGGCGGCGGTTATGGCTACACCTTC. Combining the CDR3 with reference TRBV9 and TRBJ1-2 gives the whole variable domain DSGVTQTPKHLITATGQRVTLRCSPRSGDLSVYWYQQSLDQGLQFLIQYYNGEERAKGNILERFSAQQFPDLHSELNLSSLELGDSALYFCASNPRGGGYGYTFGSGTRLTVV.

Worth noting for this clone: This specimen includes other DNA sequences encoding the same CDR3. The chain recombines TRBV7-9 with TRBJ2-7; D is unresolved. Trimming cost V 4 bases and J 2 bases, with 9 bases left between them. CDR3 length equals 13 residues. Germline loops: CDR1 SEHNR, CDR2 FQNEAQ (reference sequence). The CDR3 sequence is CASSSTRTYEQYF. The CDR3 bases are TGTGCCAGCAGCTCGACCCGAACCTACGAGCAGTACTTC.

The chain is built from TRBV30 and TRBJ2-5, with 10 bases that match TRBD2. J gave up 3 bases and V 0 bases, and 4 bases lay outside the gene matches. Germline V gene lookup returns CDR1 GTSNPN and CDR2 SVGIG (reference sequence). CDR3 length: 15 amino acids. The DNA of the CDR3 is TGTGCCTGGAGTGTAGCGGGAGGGGGTAAAGAGACCCAGTACTTC. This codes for CAWSVAGGGKETQYF.

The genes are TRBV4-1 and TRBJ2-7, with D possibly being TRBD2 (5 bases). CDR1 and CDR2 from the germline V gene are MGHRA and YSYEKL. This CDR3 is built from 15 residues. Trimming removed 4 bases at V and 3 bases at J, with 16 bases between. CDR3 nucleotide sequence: TGCGCCAGCAGCCCGAGGGTAGCTGGGTACTACGAGCAGTACTTC. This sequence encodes CASSPRVAGYYEQYF.

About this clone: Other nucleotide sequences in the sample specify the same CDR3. Here the CDR3 DNA reads TGCGCCAGCAGCTTCGGGAACACCGGGGAGCTGTTTTTT. It specifies CASSFGNTGELFF. The rearrangement links TRBV5-1 to TRBJ2-2, with D unresolved. Looked up from germline, CDR1 is SGHRS and CDR2 is YFSETQ. The V and J ends lost 2 bases and 1 base respectively, with 3 bases between them. The CDR3 is made up of 13 amino acids.